What follows are 29 T cell receptor beta chains derived from one specimen sequenced in a study of T cells after yellow fever vaccination. Each CDR3 protein is one row after TCRdb ran MiXCR on the 5' RACE reads. This table holds more than 250,000 distinct CDR3 sequences, 6.8% found once. Sequencing was performed on PBMCs, taken around 45 days after the first yellow fever vaccination. Source of these receptors: a man aged 18 to 29 who received the YFV17D yellow fever vaccine.

J is TRBJ2-1 and V is TRBV6-1; the D is unclear. V shed 5 bases and J shed 7 bases, with 12 bases lying between them. The CDR3 has 13 amino acids. The germline CDR1 and CDR2 sequences are MNHNS and SASEGT. CDR3 sequence: CASSHNVGNEQFF. Written as DNA, the CDR3 is TGTGCCAGCAGTCATAATGTGGGAAATGAGCAGTTCTTC.

In this sample, this clonotype turned up a few times. The chain joins TRBV15 to TRBJ2-1; D gene unclear. Germline CDR1 and CDR2: LNHNV and YYDKDF (reference sequence). This CDR3 has 14 amino acids. Trimming took 3 bases from V and 3 from J, leaving 9 bases between them. CDR3 DNA: TGTGCCACCAGCAGTAGGGAACACTACAATGAGCAGTTCTTC. It specifies CATSSREHYNEQFF.

This clonotype was picked up a small number of times. The chain links TRBV29-1 to TRBJ2-3, with D unresolved. Looked up from germline, CDR1 is SQVTM and CDR2 is ANQGSEA. Trimming stripped 3 bases from V and 2 bases from J, with 3 bases between. This CDR3 is built from 11 residues. The CDR3 DNA follows: TGCAGCGTTGAGCCCACAGATACGCAGTATTTT. It specifies CSVEPTDTQYF.

This clonotype was counted at least ten times. This rearrangement joins TRBV5-1 to TRBJ1-1; D gene unclear. The length of the CDR3 is 12 residues. V gave up 5 bases and J gave up 5 bases, with 10 bases separating them. Germline CDR1 SGHRS, CDR2 YFSETQ. The CDR3 DNA reads as TGCGCCAGCAGGGAGGGAGGAACTGAAGCTTTCTTT. It codes for CASREGGTEAFF.

Only a few counts were recorded for this clonotype. The chain employs TRBV10-2 and TRBJ2-7; perhaps TRBD1 as D (6 bases). CDR3 size: 17 residues. V was clipped by 5 bases and J by 0 bases, with 20 bases between them. Germline V gene data show CDR1 as WSHSY and CDR2 as SAAADI. The CDR3 DNA reads as TGCGCCAGCAGTCCCGGGACAACTATAGAGGCCTCCTACGAGCAGTACGTC. This codes for CASSPGTTIEASYEQYV.

This clonotype occurred a few times. The rearrangement links TRBV4-1 to TRBJ1-1; weak D call: TRBD1 (6 bases). The CDR3 runs 16 residues. Germline-derived CDR1 and CDR2 are MGHRA and YSYEKL. Trimming shortened V by 2 bases and J by 0 bases, and 13 bases separated the two germline ends. This CDR3 is CASSQQSGDMNTEAFF. DNA of the CDR3: TGCGCCAGCAGCCAACAATCCGGGGACATGAACACTGAAGCTTTCTTT.

This clonotype came up many times. This CDR3 reads CAISDIPGQANYGYTF. The CDR3 DNA sequence: TGTGCCATCAGTGATATACCGGGACAGGCAAACTATGGCTACACCTTC. This chain links TRBV10-3 with TRBJ1-2; 8 bases agree with TRBD1. Germline assignment: CDR1 ENHRY and CDR2 SYGVKD. After removal of 3 bases from V and 2 bases from J, the junction contained 8 bases not matched to a gene. The CDR3 has 16 residues.

At least ten counts were recorded for this clonotype. The J gene is TRBJ1-1, the V gene TRBV7-2; D gene uncertain. The CDR3 runs to 16 residues. V lost 1 base, J lost 4 bases, and 16 bases lay in between. CDR1 is SGHTA and CDR2 is FQGNSA in the germline V gene. The CDR3 nucleotides read TGTGCCAGCAGCTTAGAGGGCTTAGGCGTCCGCACTGAAGCTTTCTTT. This codes for CASSLEGLGVRTEAFF.

This clonotype was seen many times. This chain links TRBV12-3 or TRBV12-4 with TRBJ1-1; D is uncertain. The CDR3 totals 14 residues. Trimming stripped 5 bases from V and 0 bases from J, with 10 bases between. CDR3 amino acids: CASSPRTVNTEAFF. Written as DNA, the CDR3 is TGTGCCAGCAGTCCCCGGACGGTGAACACTGAAGCTTTCTTT.

This clonotype was found many times. The CDR3 sequence: CASSWGSGELFF. Here the CDR3 DNA reads TGCGCCAGCAGCTGGGGGTCCGGGGAGCTGTTTTTT. The V and J genes are TRBV5-1 and TRBJ2-2, with D perhaps TRBD1 or TRBD2 (5 bases each). Trimming took off 3 bases at V and 6 bases at J, with 6 bases between the two ends. Germline V CDR1 and CDR2: SGHRS, YFSETQ. The CDR3 contains 12 residues. Using reference TRBV5-1 and TRBJ2-2 for the parts outside the CDR3, the full variable domain is KAGVTQTPRYLIKTRGQQVTLSCSPISGHRSVSWYQQTPGQGLQFLFEYFSETQRNKGNFPGRFSGRQFSNSRSEMNVSTLELGDSALYLCASSWGSGELFFGEGSRLTVL.

This clonotype has a handful of counts. This chain uses TRBV4-1 with TRBJ2-7; D is perhaps TRBD1 (5 bases). Germline V gene data show CDR1 as MGHRA and CDR2 as YSYEKL. The CDR3 extends over 15 amino acids. Trimming removed 3 bases from V and 0 bases from J, with 12 bases in between. CDR3 amino acids: CASSHLPGRSYEQYF. In DNA form, the CDR3 reads TGCGCCAGCAGCCACCTCCCAGGGCGCTCCTACGAGCAGTACTTC.

In this sample, this clonotype turned up many times. V usage is TRBV3-1 and J usage is TRBJ2-3; 10 bases agree with TRBD2. The CDR3 consists of 17 residues. Trimming at V came to 2 bases and at J to 5 bases, leaving 10 bases not matched to a gene. The germline CDR1 and CDR2 sequences are LGHDT and YNNKEL (reference sequence). CDR3 sequence (DNA): TGTGCCAGCAGCCAAACCCCCTGGGTAGCGGGGGGAGATACGCAGTATTTT. Protein: CASSQTPWVAGGDTQYF.

This sequence joins TRBV12-3 or TRBV12-4 and TRBJ2-7; a weak D match, TRBD1 (7 bases). There are 14 residues in the CDR3. Trimming stripped 6 bases from V and 6 bases from J, with 18 bases between. CDR3: CASSQTGRSGEQYF. Here the CDR3 DNA reads TGTGCCAGCAGCCAGACAGGGAGGTCGGGCGAGCAGTACTTC.

This clonotype occurred a few times. The V and J genes are TRBV4-3 and TRBJ1-2, with a tentative D call TRBD1 (6 bases). The CDR3 totals 14 residues. Trimming pared 2 bases from V and 5 bases from J, leaving 12 bases between. Germline V gene sequence: CDR1 LGHNA, CDR2 YSLEER. CDR3 amino acids: CASSQRDKGYGYTF. DNA for the CDR3: TGCGCCAGCAGCCAAAGGGACAAAGGGTATGGCTACACCTTC.

This clonotype was picked up many times. The genes are TRBV25-1 and TRBJ2-2; tentatively, D is TRBD1 (5 bases). Germline values: CDR1 MGHDK, CDR2 SYGVNS. This CDR3 has 15 amino acids. Trimming shortened V by 3 bases and J by 4 bases, and 12 bases separated the two germline ends. In DNA, the CDR3 is TGTGCCAGCAGTGATTTCCAGGGCGGCACCGGGGAGCTGTTTTTT. It specifies CASSDFQGGTGELFF.

This rearrangement joins TRBV5-6 to TRBJ2-7, with D perhaps TRBD1 or TRBD2 (5 bases each). Germline V gene lookup returns CDR1 SGHDT and CDR2 YYEEEE. With 0 bases removed from V and 2 bases from J, the gap between germline ends came to 9 bases. This CDR3 is built from 14 residues. CDR3 region: CASSLVGVPYEQYV. CDR3 sequence (DNA): TGTGCCAGCAGCTTGGTGGGGGTCCCCTACGAGCAGTACGTC.

This clonotype was seen a few times. The CDR3 protein is CSVLDRRGYEQYV. CDR3 DNA: TGCAGCGTTCTGGACAGACGGGGCTACGAGCAGTACGTC. This chain uses TRBV29-1 with TRBJ2-7, with a possible D match to TRBD1 (6 bases). CDR3 length equals 13 residues. Trimming took 5 bases from V and 3 from J, leaving 14 bases between them. Germline V gene sequence: CDR1 SQVTM, CDR2 ANQGSEA.

The V call is TRBV2, the J call TRBJ2-7; D gene uncertain. The CDR3 covers 12 residues. Germline V gives CDR1 SNHLY, CDR2 FYNNEI. Trimming took off 2 bases at V and 9 bases at J, with 11 bases between the two ends. This CDR3 is CASSEPPMGQYV. The CDR3 DNA is TGTGCCAGCAGTGAACCCCCAATGGGGCAGTACGTC.

The chain employs TRBV7-2 and TRBJ2-7; D unclear. This CDR3 region has 13 residues. Germline CDR1 is SGHTA and CDR2 is FQGNSA. With 6 bases removed from V and 6 bases from J, the gap between germline ends came to 15 bases. CDR3 sequence (DNA): TGTGCCAGCAGTACGAGATCCGGGCGCGAGCAGTACTTC. Translated, it gives CASSTRSGREQYF. The full variable domain, in which reference TRBV7-2 and TRBJ2-7 provide the parts outside the CDR3, is GAGVSQSPSNKVTEKGKDVELRCDPISGHTALYWYRQSLGQGLEFLIYFQGNSAPDKSGLPSDRFSAERTGGSVSTLTIQRTQQEDSAVYLCASSTRSGREQYFGPGTRLTVT.

This clonotype occurred many times. The V and J genes are TRBV20-1 and TRBJ2-3; D is perhaps TRBD1 or TRBD2 (5 bases each). Trimming took 6 bases from V and 5 from J, leaving 15 bases between them. The germline CDR1 and CDR2 sequences are DFQATT and SNEGSKA (reference sequence). This CDR3 is 13 amino acids long. The CDR3 sequence is CSAEDGAGDTQYF. The CDR3 DNA reads TGCAGTGCAGAGGACGGGGCCGGAGATACGCAGTATTTT.

The chain carries TRBV6-2 or TRBV6-3 and TRBJ2-5; D could derive from TRBD1 or TRBD2 (5 bases each). Between the trimmed V and J ends, which lost 2 bases and 5 bases, there was a span of 12 bases. The germline V gene has CDR1 MNHEY and CDR2 SVGEGT. This CDR3 is 14 amino acids long. The CDR3 nucleotides are TGTGCCAGCAGTTACAGGGGAGAGTCCGAGACCCAGTACTTC. It encodes CASSYRGESETQYF.

The chain employs TRBV10-2 and TRBJ2-7; 9 nucleotides match TRBD2. Trimming took 1 base from V and 5 from J; bases not matched to a gene: 6. The CDR3 contains 15 residues. Germline CDR1 WSHSY, CDR2 SAAADI. The CDR3 region is CASSELGLATNEQYF. CDR3 sequence (DNA): TGCGCCAGCAGTGAGTTGGGACTAGCTACCAACGAGCAGTACTTC.

The V gene is TRBV5-1, the J gene TRBJ2-5, with 10 bases identical to TRBD2. The CDR3 sequence is 17 residues long. The germline V gene encodes CDR1 SGHRS and CDR2 YFSETQ. The V gene end was trimmed by 0 bases and the J gene end by 3 bases; junction bases not matched to a gene: 8. CDR3 amino acids: CASSLGLLAGTEETQYF. In DNA, the CDR3 is TGCGCCAGCAGCTTGGGTCTACTAGCGGGGACCGAAGAGACCCAGTACTTC.

This clonotype has just a few counts. V and J are TRBV2 and TRBJ2-2; 8 nucleotides match TRBD2. Germline V CDR1 and CDR2: SNHLY, FYNNEI. The CDR3 totals 13 residues. The V gene end was trimmed by 3 bases and the J gene end by 8 bases; junction bases not matched to a gene: 2. The chain's CDR3 is CASSEIAGGELFF. CDR3 coding DNA: TGTGCCAGCAGTGAGATAGCGGGGGGGGAGCTGTTTTTT.

This clonotype was seen many times. This sequence joins TRBV6-2 or TRBV6-3 and TRBJ2-1; D uncertain. Germline V gives CDR1 MNHEY, CDR2 SVGEGT. Trimming took off 6 bases at V and 4 bases at J, with 7 bases between the two ends. CDR3 size: 12 residues. CDR3 in DNA: TGTGCCAGCAGCGACAATTACAATGAGCAGTTCTTC. Translated: CASSDNYNEQFF.

In its sample, this clonotype was seen a few times. The chain is built from TRBV4-2 and TRBJ1-5, with 7 bases identical to TRBD1. J lost 3 bases, V lost 4 bases, and 3 bases had no gene match. Germline values: CDR1 LGHNA, CDR2 YNFKEQ. The CDR3 consists of 14 residues. This CDR3 is CASSPGQNNQPQHF. Written as DNA, the CDR3 is TGTGCCAGCAGCCCGGGACAGAACAATCAGCCCCAGCATTTT.

The gene calls are TRBV3-1 and TRBJ2-3, with D uncertain. The CDR3 length is 17 residues. The germline V gene encodes CDR1 LGHDT and CDR2 YNNKEL (reference sequence). Between the trimmed V and J ends, which lost 0 bases and 2 bases, there was a span of 15 bases. As DNA, the CDR3 is TGTGCCAGCAGCCAAGAGCTGGACCGCCGGCTCACAGATACGCAGTATTTT. Protein product: CASSQELDRRLTDTQYF.

The rearrangement uses TRBV11-2 and TRBJ1-1; tentative D call: TRBD1 (6 bases). The CDR3 runs to 19 residues. Germline assignment: CDR1 SGHAT and CDR2 FQNNGV. Trimming shortened V by 5 bases and J by 1 base, and 26 bases separated the two germline ends. CDR3 bases: TGTGCCAGCAGCCCACAGGGAGGCAGGGGTGGAAGAAAGAACACTGAAGCTTTCTTT. Protein sequence: CASSPQGGRGGRKNTEAFF.

In this sample, this clonotype turned up a few times. The gene calls are TRBV28 and TRBJ2-7, with D maybe TRBD1 (6 bases). The germline V and J ends were trimmed by 8 bases and 3 bases, with 14 bases remaining between them. The germline V gene encodes CDR1 MDHEN and CDR2 SYDVKM. The CDR3 covers 13 residues. The CDR3 reads CASATRRGYEQYV. The CDR3 nucleotides read TGTGCCAGCGCGACGCGCAGGGGCTACGAGCAGTACGTC.